The following is a T cell receptor beta chain sequence with its context. The CDR3 has 14 amino acids. In germline, CDR1 is MNHNS, CDR2 SASEGT. V lost 3 bases, J lost 0 bases, and 9 bases lay in between. Naive CD8 cells lacked CD45RO, underwent positive selection for CCR7 and left out terminally differentiated effector memory CD45RA+ cells. This specimen belongs to a study of shared clonotypes between healthy human individuals. Assay: immunoSEQ multiplex PCR; the TCRdb copy retains only in-frame clones and omits some. The sample lists hundreds of thousands of clones, roughly 98% occurring once. Material: naive CD8+ T cells sorted from blood. The chain links TRBV6-1 to TRBJ2-7, with D hard to call. The clonotype originates from a man between 25 and 39 years old in good health. This chain's CDR3 is CASSDDTSSYEQYF. CDR3 DNA: TGTGCCAGCAGTGATGATACGAGCTCCTACGAGCAGTACTTC.